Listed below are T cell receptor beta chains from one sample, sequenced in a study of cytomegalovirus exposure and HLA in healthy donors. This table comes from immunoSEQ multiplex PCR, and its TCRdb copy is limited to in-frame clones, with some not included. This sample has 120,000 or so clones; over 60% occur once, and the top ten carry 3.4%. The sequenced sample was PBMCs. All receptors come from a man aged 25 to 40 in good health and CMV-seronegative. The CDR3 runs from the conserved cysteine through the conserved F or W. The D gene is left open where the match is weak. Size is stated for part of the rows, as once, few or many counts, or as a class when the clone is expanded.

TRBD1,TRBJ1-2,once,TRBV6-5,CASSQSGGGNYGYTF,TGTGCCAGCAGTCAGTCAGGGGGAGGAAACTATGGCTACACCTTC
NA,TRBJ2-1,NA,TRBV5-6,CASSYLPGMEFF,TGTGCCAGCAGTTACCTACCGGGGATGGAGTTCTTC
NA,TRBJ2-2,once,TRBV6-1,CASFPHRGASGELFF,TGTGCCAGCTTCCCCCACCGGGGAGCTAGCGGGGAGCTGTTTTTT
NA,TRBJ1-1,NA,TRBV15,CATSRTPDRLNTEAFF,TGTGCCACCAGCAGGACCCCAGACAGATTGAACACTGAAGCTTTCTTT
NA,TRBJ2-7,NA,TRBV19,CASSMAGQYEQYF,TGTGCCAGTAGTATGGCAGGGCAGTACGAGCAGTACTTC
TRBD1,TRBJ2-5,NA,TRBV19,CASSIGDRGRETQYF,TGTGCCAGTAGTATCGGGGACAGGGGGCGAGAGACCCAGTACTTC
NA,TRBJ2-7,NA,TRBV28,CASTRATAYKQYF,TGTGCCAGCACCCGAGCGACGGCTTACAAGCAGTACTTC
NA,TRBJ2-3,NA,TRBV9,CASSVASTDTQYF,TGTGCCAGCAGCGTAGCAAGCACAGATACGCAGTATTTT
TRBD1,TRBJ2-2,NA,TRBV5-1,CASSHPTGRNTGELFF,TGCGCCAGCAGCCATCCGACAGGGAGGAACACCGGGGAGCTGTTTTTT
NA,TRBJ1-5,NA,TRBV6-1,CASRFTGSNQPQHF,TGTGCCAGCCGTTTTACAGGTTCTAATCAGCCCCAGCATTTT
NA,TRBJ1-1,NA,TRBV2,CASSFHMNTEAFF,TGTGCCAGCAGTTTCCACATGAACACTGAAGCTTTCTTT
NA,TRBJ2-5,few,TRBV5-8,CASSLDGGGVPREQYF,TGTGCCAGCAGCTTGGACGGTGGGGGTGTCCCTCGGGAGCAGTACTTC
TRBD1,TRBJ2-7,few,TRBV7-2,CASSRGQGGYEQYF,TGTGCCAGCAGCAGGGGACAGGGGGGCTACGAGCAGTACTTC
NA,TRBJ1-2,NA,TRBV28,CASSFGLGLYGYTF,TGTGCCAGCAGTTTTGGACTTGGGCTGTATGGCTACACCTTC
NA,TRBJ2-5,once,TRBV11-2,CASSLFSQETQYF,TGTGCCAGCAGCTTATTCAGTCAAGAGACCCAGTACTTC
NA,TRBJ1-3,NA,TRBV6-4,CASSSMRGHSGNTIYF,TGTGCCAGCAGTTCCATGAGAGGCCACTCTGGAAACACCATATATTTT
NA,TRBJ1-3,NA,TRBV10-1,CANPSRGGNTIYF,TGCGCCAACCCGTCCCGAGGTGGAAACACCATATATTTT
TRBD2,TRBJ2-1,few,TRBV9,CASSVGASGHYNEQFF,TGTGCCAGCAGCGTAGGTGCTAGCGGACACTACAATGAGCAGTTCTTC
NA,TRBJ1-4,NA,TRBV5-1,CASSPLGAKRGEKLFF,TGCGCCAGCAGCCCCCTGGGGGCGAAACGTGGTGAAAAACTGTTTTTT
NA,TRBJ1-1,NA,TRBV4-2,CASSQVGEGRAFF,TGTGCCAGCAGCCAAGTTGGGGAGGGAAGAGCTTTCTTT
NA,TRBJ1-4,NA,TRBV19,CASSMLRQVQEKLFF,TGTGCCAGTAGTATGCTCAGGCAGGTCCAAGAAAAACTGTTTTTT
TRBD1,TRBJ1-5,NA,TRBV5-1,CASSPDRGWNQPQHF,TGCGCCAGCAGCCCGGACAGGGGATGGAATCAGCCCCAGCATTTT
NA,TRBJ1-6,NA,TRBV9,CASSVGIGVGSPLHF,TGTGCCAGCAGCGTAGGGATAGGGGTAGGATCACCCCTCCACTTT
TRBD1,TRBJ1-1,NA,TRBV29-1,CSVGTGNTEAFF,TGCAGCGTTGGGACAGGGAACACTGAAGCTTTCTTT
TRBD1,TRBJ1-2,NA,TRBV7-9,CASSLGTGEYYGYTF,TGTGCCAGCAGCTTAGGGACAGGGGAGTACTATGGCTACACCTTC
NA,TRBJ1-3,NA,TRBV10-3,CATQISGNTIYF,TGTGCCACACAGATCTCTGGAAACACCATATATTTT
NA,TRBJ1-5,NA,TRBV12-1,CASSLPDRGPGPQHF,TGTGCCAGCAGCCTACCGGACAGGGGTCCGGGGCCCCAGCATTTT
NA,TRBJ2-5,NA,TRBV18,CASSTKETQYF,TGTGCCAGCTCAACAAAAGAGACCCAGTACTTC
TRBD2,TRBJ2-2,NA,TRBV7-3,CASSLMGLAGTAGGELFF,TGTGCCAGCAGCCTCATGGGACTAGCGGGGACTGCCGGCGGGGAGCTGTTTTTT
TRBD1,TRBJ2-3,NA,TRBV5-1,CASSPDRGTDTQYF,TGCGCCAGCAGCCCGGACAGGGGGACAGATACGCAGTATTTT
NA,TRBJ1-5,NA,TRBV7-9,CASQGSNQPQHF,TGTGCGTCGCAGGGTAGCAATCAGCCCCAGCATTTT
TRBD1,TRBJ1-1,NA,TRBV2,CVSSEKGTGDPTEAFF,TGTGTCAGCAGTGAAAAAGGGACAGGGGACCCCACTGAAGCTTTCTTT
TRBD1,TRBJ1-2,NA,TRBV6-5,CASSLSDRANGYTF,TGTGCCAGCAGTTTATCGGACAGGGCCAATGGCTACACCTTC
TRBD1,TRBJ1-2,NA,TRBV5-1,CASSLTASGQGRPYTF,TGCGCCAGCAGCTTGACCGCTTCGGGACAGGGCAGACCCTACACCTTC
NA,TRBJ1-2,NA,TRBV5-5,CASSLESGHGYTF,TGTGCCAGCAGCTTGGAGTCAGGTCATGGCTACACCTTC
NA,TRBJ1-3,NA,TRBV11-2,CASSPGRWAGNTIYF,TGTGCCAGCAGCCCCGGGAGGTGGGCTGGAAACACCATATATTTT
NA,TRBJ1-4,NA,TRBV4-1,CASSQQGRGAGGGLFF,TGCGCCAGCAGCCAACAGGGTCGCGGGGCCGGCGGAGGACTGTTTTTT
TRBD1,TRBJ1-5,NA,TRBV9,CASSVNDRVNQPQHF,TGTGCCAGCAGCGTAAACGACAGGGTCAATCAGCCCCAGCATTTT
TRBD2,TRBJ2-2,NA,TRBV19,CASSSGGAFTGELFF,TGTGCCAGTAGTAGCGGGGGGGCCTTCACCGGGGAGCTGTTTTTT
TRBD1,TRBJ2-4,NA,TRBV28,CASSDRGLGKNIQYF,TGTGCCAGCAGTGATAGGGGGCTCGGCAAAAACATTCAGTACTTC
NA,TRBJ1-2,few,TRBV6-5,CASGQSYGYTF,TGTGCCAGCGGACAGTCATATGGCTACACCTTC
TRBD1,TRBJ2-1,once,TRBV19,CASSIQGAVNEQFF,TGTGCCAGTAGTATCCAGGGGGCGGTGAATGAGCAGTTCTTC
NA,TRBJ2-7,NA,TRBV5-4,CASSPSGAYEQYF,TGTGCCAGCAGCCCATCAGGGGCCTACGAGCAGTACTTC
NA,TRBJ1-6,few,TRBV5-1,CASSLGSDSNIWNSPLHF,TGCGCCAGCAGCTTGGGTTCTGACAGTAACATTTGGAATTCACCCCTCCACTTT
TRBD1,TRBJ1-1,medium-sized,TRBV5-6,CASSLTGTGESEAFF,TGTGCCAGCAGCTTGACCGGGACAGGGGAGTCTGAAGCTTTCTTT
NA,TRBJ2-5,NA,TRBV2,CASSEVRVLQETQYF,TGTGCCAGCAGTGAAGTCAGGGTCCTCCAAGAGACCCAGTACTTC